A selection of T cell receptor beta chains follows, all from one sample in a study of cytotoxic CD8 clonotypes in ibrutinib-treated CLL. The method was immunoSEQ multiplex PCR; TCRdb's version includes in-frame clones alone and lacks a portion of them. This sample has some 58,000 clones, with more than 70% found just once. Sequenced here: PBMCs, sampled after 12 months of ibrutinib treatment. Receptors were obtained from a human donor with chronic lymphocytic leukemia. CDR3s include the opening cysteine and the closing phenylalanine or tryptophan. The D gene is left open where the match is weak. The size entry is marked missing in some rows and otherwise reads once, few, many or a size class.

>TRBV2|TRBJ2-7|NA|NA
CATNPGRGEQYF
TGTGCCACAAACCCGGGCCGAGGGGAGCAGTACTTC
>TRBV5-1|TRBJ1-4|NA|NA
CASSQTSNEKLFF
TGCGCCAGCAGCCAAACAAGTAATGAAAAACTGTTTTTT
>TRBV14|TRBJ2-3|NA|NA
CASSQASGLGTDTQYF
TGTGCCAGCAGCCAAGCCTCGGGATTGGGCACAGATACGCAGTATTTT
>TRBV10-3|TRBJ1-2|NA|NA
CAISESGGYTF
TGTGCCATCAGTGAGTCGGGTGGCTACACCTTC
>TRBV18|TRBJ1-1|NA|NA
CASSPTGRETEAFF
TGTGCCAGCTCCCCCACGGGCCGGGAAACTGAAGCTTTCTTT
>TRBV18|TRBJ2-5|NA|NA
CASSPGRAGETQYF
TGTGCCAGCTCACCGGGCAGGGCGGGCGAGACCCAGTACTTC
>TRBV28|TRBJ2-1|NA|NA
CASSLSTHGEQFF
TGTGCCAGCAGTTTATCCACGCATGGTGAGCAGTTCTTC
>TRBV15|TRBJ1-5|NA|NA
CATNTGISNQPQHF
TGTGCCACCAACACAGGGATTAGCAATCAGCCCCAGCATTTT
>TRBV6-1|TRBJ2-1|NA|few
CASSESYEQFF
TGTGCCAGCAGTGAAAGCTATGAGCAGTTCTTC
>TRBV29-1|TRBJ2-7|TRBD1|few
CSTAGTGYEQYF
TGCAGCACCGCCGGGACAGGGTACGAGCAGTACTTC
>TRBV19|TRBJ2-1|TRBD2|NA
CASSARPGLGGDEQFF
TGTGCCAGTAGTGCTAGACCGGGACTAGGAGGGGATGAGCAGTTCTTC
>TRBV28|TRBJ1-5|NA|NA
CASSLWTMGAHGNQPQHF
TGTGCCAGCAGTTTATGGACTATGGGGGCGCATGGCAATCAGCCCCAGCATTTT
>TRBV7-3|TRBJ1-5|NA|NA
CASRDPSNQPQHF
TGTGCCAGCAGAGATCCGTCCAATCAGCCCCAGCATTTT
>TRBV19|TRBJ2-7|TRBD1|NA
CASSSGTGNYEQYF
TGTGCCAGTAGTTCCGGGACAGGGAACTACGAGCAGTACTTC
>TRBV19|TRBJ1-2|NA|few
CASSTQRYYGYTF
TGTGCCAGTAGCACCCAGCGTTACTATGGCTACACCTTC
>TRBV6-1|TRBJ1-1|TRBD1|NA
CATLGQGWTEAFF
TGTGCCACCTTGGGACAGGGGTGGACTGAAGCTTTCTTT
>TRBV7-9|TRBJ1-1|NA|NA
CASSFLTNTEAFF
TGTGCCAGCAGCTTTTTAACGAACACTGAAGCTTTCTTT
>TRBV5-6|TRBJ2-2|TRBD1|few
CASSLRAGTGANTGELFF
TGTGCCAGCAGCTTGCGGGCCGGGACAGGGGCCAACACCGGGGAGCTGTTTTTT
>TRBV2|TRBJ2-5|TRBD2|NA
CASIQGGLAGATQYF
TGTGCCAGCATCCAAGGGGGACTAGCGGGAGCTACCCAGTACTTC
>TRBV12-1|TRBJ2-1|NA|many
CASSFEHNEQFF
TGTGCCAGCAGCTTTGAACACAATGAGCAGTTCTTC
>TRBV30|TRBJ2-1|NA|once
CAWSLWGANEQFF
TGTGCCTGGAGTCTTTGGGGGGCCAATGAGCAGTTCTTC
>TRBV7-9|TRBJ2-6|NA|few
CASSAGLGGSGANVLTF
TGTGCCAGCAGCGCTGGCCTGGGGGGCTCTGGGGCCAACGTCCTGACTTTC
>TRBV9|TRBJ2-1|NA|NA
CASGVGYNEQFF
TGTGCCAGCGGGGTTGGCTACAATGAGCAGTTCTTC
>TRBV7-2|TRBJ2-1|NA|NA
CASSTQGNEQFF
TGTGCCAGCAGCACGCAGGGGAATGAGCAGTTCTTC
>TRBV10-1|TRBJ2-7|NA|once
CASSVNRVASEQYF
TGCGCCAGCAGTGTCAACAGGGTCGCGAGCGAGCAGTACTTC
>TRBV5-1|TRBJ2-5|NA|NA
CASSLAGGQETQYF
TGCGCCAGCAGCTTGGCAGGGGGGCAAGAGACCCAGTACTTC
>TRBV5-6|TRBJ1-3|NA|NA
CASRGTGNTIYF
TGTGCCAGCAGGGGAACTGGAAACACCATATATTTT
>TRBV7-2|TRBJ1-6|TRBD1|NA
CASSFRDRDNSPLHF
TGTGCCAGCAGCTTCCGGGACAGGGACAATTCACCCCTCCACTTT
>TRBV28|TRBJ2-5|NA|NA
CASSQRETQYF
TGTGCCAGCAGTCAGCGGGAGACCCAGTACTTC
>TRBV29-1|TRBJ2-1|TRBD2|NA
CSVAAGLAGGNEQFF
TGCAGCGTTGCAGCGGGACTAGCGGGAGGGAATGAGCAGTTCTTC
>TRBV6-5|TRBJ2-2|NA|few
CASSRELGNTGELFF
TGTGCCAGCAGCCGGGAACTAGGAAACACCGGGGAGCTGTTTTTT
>TRBV27|TRBJ2-2|NA|NA
CASSLSVLTGELFF
TGTGCCAGCAGTTTATCCGTTCTTACCGGGGAGCTGTTTTTT